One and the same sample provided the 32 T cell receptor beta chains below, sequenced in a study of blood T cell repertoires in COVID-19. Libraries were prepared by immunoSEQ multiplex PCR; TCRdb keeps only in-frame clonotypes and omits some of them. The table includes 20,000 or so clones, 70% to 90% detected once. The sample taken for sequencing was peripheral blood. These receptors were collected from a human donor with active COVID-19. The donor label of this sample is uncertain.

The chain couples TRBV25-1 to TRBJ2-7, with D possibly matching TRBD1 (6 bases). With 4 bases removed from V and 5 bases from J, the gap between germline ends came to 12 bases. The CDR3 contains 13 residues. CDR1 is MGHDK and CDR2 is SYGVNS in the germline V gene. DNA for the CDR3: TGTGCCAGCAGTGGACCACAGGGTAACGAGCAGTACTTC. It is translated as CASSGPQGNEQYF.

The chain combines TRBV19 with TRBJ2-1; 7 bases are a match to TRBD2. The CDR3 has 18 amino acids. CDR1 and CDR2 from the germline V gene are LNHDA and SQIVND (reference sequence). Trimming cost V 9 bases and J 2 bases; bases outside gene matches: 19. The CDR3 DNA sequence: TGTGCCAGAAGATCGACCAGAGGCCCGGGAGGTACCTACAATGAGCAGTTCTTC. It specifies CARRSTRGPGGTYNEQFF.

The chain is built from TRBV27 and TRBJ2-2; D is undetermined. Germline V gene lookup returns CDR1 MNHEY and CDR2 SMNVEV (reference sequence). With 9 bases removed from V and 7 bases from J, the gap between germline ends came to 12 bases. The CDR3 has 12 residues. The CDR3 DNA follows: TGTGCCAGACCCCTGTTAGTCGGGGAGCTGTTTTTT. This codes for CARPLLVGELFF.

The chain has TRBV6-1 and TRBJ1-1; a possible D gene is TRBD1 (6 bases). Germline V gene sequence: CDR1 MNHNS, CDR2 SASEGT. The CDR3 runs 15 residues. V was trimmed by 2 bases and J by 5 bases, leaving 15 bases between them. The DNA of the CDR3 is TGTGCCAGCAGTGAAACTTCAGGGGCGCGGACTGAAGCTTTCTTT. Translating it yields CASSETSGARTEAFF.

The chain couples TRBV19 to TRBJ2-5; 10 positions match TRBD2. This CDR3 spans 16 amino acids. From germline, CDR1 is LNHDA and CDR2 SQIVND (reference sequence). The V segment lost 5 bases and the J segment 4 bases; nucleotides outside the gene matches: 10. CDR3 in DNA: TGTGCCAGTAGTGAGGCGACTAGCGGGTGGAGAGAGACCCAGTACTTC. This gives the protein CASSEATSGWRETQYF.

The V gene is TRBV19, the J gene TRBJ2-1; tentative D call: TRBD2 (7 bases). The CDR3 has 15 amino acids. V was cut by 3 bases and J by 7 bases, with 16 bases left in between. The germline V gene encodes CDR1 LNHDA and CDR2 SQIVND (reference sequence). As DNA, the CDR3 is TGTGCCAGTAGTATCGGGGGGCACGTTTATAATGAGCAGTTCTTC. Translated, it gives CASSIGGHVYNEQFF.

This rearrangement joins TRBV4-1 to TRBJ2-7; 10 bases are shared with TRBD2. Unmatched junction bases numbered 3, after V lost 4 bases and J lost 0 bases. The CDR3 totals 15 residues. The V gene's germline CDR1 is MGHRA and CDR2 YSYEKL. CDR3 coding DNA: TGCGCCAGCAGCCTAGGACTAGCGGTCTCCTACGAGCAGTACTTC. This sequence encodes CASSLGLAVSYEQYF.

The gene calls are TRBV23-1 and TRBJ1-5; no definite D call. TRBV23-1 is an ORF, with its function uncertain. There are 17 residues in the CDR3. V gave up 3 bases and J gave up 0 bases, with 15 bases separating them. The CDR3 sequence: CASSQSGQKHSNQPQHF. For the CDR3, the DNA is TGCGCCAGCAGTCAGAGTGGGCAGAAGCATAGCAATCAGCCCCAGCATTTT.

DNA for the CDR3: TGTGCCAGCAGCCCTCTAATATCGACAGGGACTGGAAACACCATATATTTT. This gives the protein CASSPLISTGTGNTIYF. The chain uses TRBV9 and TRBJ1-3; 7 bases map to TRBD1. This CDR3 is 17 amino acids long. V lost 4 bases to trimming and J lost 2 bases; unmatched junction nucleotides: 12. CDR1 is SGDLS, CDR2 YYNGEE, per germline.

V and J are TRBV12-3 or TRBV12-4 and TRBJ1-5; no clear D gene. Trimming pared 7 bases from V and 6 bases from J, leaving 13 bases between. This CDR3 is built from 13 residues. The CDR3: CASTTNRGQPQHF. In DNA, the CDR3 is TGTGCCAGCACTACCAACCGGGGTCAGCCCCAGCATTTT.

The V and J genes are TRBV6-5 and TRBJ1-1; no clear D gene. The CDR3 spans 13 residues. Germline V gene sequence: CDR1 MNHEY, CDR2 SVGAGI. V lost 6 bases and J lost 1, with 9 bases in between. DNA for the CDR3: TGTGCCAGCAGGATCGGTGGGAACACTGAAGCTTTCTTT. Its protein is CASRIGGNTEAFF.

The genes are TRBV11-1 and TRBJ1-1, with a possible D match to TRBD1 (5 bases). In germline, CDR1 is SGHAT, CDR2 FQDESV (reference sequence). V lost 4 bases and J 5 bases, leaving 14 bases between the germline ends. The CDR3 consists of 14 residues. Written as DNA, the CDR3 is TGTGCCAGCAGCTCTCAGCGGGGGGTGACTGAAGCTTTCTTT. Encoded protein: CASSSQRGVTEAFF.

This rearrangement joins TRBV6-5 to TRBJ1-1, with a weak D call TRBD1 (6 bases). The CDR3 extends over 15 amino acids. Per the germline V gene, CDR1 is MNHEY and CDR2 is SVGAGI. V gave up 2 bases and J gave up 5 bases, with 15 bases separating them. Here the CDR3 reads CASSYLSGAGTEAFF. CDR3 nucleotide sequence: TGTGCCAGCAGTTACCTATCAGGGGCTGGGACTGAAGCTTTCTTT.

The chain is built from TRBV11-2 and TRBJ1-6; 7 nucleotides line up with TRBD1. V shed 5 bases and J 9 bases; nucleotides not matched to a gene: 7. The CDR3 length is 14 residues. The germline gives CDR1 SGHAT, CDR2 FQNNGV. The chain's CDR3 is CASSRRGYGSPLHF. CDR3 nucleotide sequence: TGTGCCAGCAGCCGCAGGGGGTACGGTTCACCCCTCCACTTT.

CDR3 protein: CASSLANRGGTEAFF. CDR3 coding DNA: TGTGCCAGCAGCTTGGCAAACAGGGGTGGTACTGAAGCTTTCTTT. The V and J genes are TRBV5-5 and TRBJ1-1; 7 positions agree with TRBD1. Unmatched junction bases numbered 7, after V lost 0 bases and J lost 5 bases. CDR1 is SGHKS and CDR2 is YYEKEE in the germline V gene (reference sequence). CDR3 length: 15 amino acids.

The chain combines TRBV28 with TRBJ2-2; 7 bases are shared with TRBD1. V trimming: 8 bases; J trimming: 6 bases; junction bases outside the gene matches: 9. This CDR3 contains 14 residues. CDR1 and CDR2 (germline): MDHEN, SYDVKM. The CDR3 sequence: CASLGQLLSGELFF. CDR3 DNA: TGTGCCAGCTTGGGACAGCTTCTATCCGGGGAGCTGTTTTTT.

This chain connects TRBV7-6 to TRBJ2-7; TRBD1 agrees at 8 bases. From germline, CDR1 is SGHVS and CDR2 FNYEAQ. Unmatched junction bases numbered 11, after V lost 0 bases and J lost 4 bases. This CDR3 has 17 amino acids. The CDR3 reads CASSLAIPDRGGYEQYF. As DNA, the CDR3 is TGTGCCAGCAGCTTAGCGATTCCCGACAGGGGAGGATACGAGCAGTACTTC.

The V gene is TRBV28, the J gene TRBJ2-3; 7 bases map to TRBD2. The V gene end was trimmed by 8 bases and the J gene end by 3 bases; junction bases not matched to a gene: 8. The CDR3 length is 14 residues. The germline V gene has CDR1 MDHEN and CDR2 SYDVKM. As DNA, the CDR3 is TGTGCCAGCCGGGGACTACGACGAACAGATACGCAGTATTTT. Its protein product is CASRGLRRTDTQYF.

CDR3 protein: CASSLTFQRGTDTQYF. The DNA for the CDR3 is TGTGCCAGCAGCTTAACGTTTCAGCGGGGGACAGATACGCAGTATTTT. The gene calls are TRBV7-3 and TRBJ2-3, with 8 nucleotides matching TRBD2. V lost 0 bases to trimming and J lost 3 bases; unmatched junction nucleotides: 5. Germline loops: CDR1 SGHTA, CDR2 FQGTGA. The CDR3 has 16 residues.

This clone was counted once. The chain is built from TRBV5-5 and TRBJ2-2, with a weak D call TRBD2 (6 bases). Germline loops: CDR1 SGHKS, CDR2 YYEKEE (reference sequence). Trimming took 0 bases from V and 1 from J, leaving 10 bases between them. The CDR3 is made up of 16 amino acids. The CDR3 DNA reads TGTGCCAGCAGCTTGGCCGGAGGGAGGAACACCGGGGAGCTGTTTTTT. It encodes CASSLAGGRNTGELFF.

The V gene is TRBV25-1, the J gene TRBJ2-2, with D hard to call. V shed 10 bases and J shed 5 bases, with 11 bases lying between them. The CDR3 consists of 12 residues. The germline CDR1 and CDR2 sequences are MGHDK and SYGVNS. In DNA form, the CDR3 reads TGTGCCACCCAAAGGAGAACCGGGGAGCTGTTTTTT. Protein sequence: CATQRRTGELFF.

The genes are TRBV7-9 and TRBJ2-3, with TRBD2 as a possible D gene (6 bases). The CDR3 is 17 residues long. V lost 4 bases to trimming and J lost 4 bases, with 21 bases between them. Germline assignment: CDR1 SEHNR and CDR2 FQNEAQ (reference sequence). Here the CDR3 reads CASSYRTNGRSADTQYF. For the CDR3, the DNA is TGTGCCAGCAGCTACCGGACTAACGGGAGATCGGCAGATACGCAGTATTTT.

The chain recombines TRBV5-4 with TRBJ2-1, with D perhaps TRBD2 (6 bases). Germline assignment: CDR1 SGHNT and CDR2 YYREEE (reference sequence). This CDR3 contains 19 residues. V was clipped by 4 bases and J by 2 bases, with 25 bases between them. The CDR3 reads CASSGSDYGTKTPYNEQFF. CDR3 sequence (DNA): TGTGCCAGCAGCGGATCGGACTACGGAACTAAAACCCCCTACAATGAGCAGTTCTTC.

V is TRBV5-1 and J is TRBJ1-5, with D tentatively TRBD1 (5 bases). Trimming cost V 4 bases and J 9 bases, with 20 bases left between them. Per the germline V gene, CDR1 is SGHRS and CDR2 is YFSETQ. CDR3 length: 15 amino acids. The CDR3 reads CASSSAGTGVRPQHF. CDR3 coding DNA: TGCGCCAGCAGCAGCGCCGGGACTGGGGTGCGGCCCCAGCATTTT.

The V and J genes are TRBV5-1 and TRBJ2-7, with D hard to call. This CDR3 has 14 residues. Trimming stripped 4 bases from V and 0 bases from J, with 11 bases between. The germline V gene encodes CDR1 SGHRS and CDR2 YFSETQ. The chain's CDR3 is CASSHGETSYEQYF. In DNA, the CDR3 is TGCGCCAGCAGCCACGGAGAGACCTCCTACGAGCAGTACTTC.

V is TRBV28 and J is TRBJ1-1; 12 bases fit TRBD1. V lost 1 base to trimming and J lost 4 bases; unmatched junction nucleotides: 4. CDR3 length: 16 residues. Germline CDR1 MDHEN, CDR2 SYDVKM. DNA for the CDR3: TGTGCCAGCAGTTTATTGGGACAGGGGGCAAGCACTGAAGCTTTCTTT. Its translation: CASSLLGQGASTEAFF.

CDR3 DNA sequence: TGCGCCAGCAGTGAGTCGGGGACAAATCAGCCCCAGCATTTT. It translates to CASSESGTNQPQHF. This chain links TRBV10-2 with TRBJ1-5; possible D gene TRBD1, 6 bases. The V end lost 0 bases, the J end lost 4 bases, and 7 bases lay between the germline ends. Germline CDR1 and CDR2: WSHSY and SAAADI. The CDR3 sequence is 14 residues long.

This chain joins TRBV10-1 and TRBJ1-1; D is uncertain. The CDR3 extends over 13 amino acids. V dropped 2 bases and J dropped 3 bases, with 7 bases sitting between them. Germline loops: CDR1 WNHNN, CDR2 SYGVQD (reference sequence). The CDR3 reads CASSESGDTEAFF. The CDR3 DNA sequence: TGCGCCAGCAGTGAGAGCGGGGACACTGAAGCTTTCTTT.

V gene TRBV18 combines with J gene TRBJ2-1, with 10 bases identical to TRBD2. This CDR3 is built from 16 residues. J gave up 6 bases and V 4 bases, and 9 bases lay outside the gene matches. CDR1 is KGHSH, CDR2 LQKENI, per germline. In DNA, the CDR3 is TGTGCCAGCTCACTCGAGAGCGGGAGGGCCCTCAATGAGCAGTTCTTC. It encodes CASSLESGRALNEQFF. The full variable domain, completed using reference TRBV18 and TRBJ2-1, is NAGVMQNPRHLVRRRGQEARLRCSPMKGHSHVYWYRQLPEEGLKFMVYLQKENIIDESGMPKERFSAEFPKEGPSILRIQQVVRGDSAAYFCASSLESGRALNEQFFGPGTRLTVL.

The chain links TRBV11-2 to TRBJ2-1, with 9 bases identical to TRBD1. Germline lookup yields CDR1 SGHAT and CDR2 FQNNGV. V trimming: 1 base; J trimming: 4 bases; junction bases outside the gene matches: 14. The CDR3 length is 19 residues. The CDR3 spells CASSLGVNSGTGLYNEQFF. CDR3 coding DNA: TGTGCCAGCAGCTTAGGGGTTAATTCTGGGACAGGGCTTTACAATGAGCAGTTCTTC.

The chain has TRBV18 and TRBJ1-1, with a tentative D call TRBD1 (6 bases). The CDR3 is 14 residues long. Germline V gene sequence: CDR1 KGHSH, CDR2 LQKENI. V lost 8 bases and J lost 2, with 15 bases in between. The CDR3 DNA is TGTGCCAGCGGGTGGGGACACCTTAACACTGAAGCTTTCTTT. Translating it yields CASGWGHLNTEAFF.

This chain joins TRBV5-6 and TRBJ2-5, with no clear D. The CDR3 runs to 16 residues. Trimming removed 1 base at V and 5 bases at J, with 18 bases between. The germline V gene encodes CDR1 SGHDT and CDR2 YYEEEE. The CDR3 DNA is TGTGCCAGCAGCTTGTTCGCCCACCCTGTCTACGAGACCCAGTACTTC. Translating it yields CASSLFAHPVYETQYF.